This T cell receptor (beta chain) derives from a study of vaccination and CD4 T cells after COVID-19. Whole-study findings and limits: For SARS-CoV-2-reactive clonotypes, the median went from about 22 to 38, a nonsignificant increase.

V lost 7 bases, J lost 4 bases, and 10 bases lay in between. The germline V gene has CDR1 SNHLY and CDR2 FYNNEI. This CDR3 comprises 13 residues. Once obtained from cultured CD4+ T cells, the DNA was sequenced using the Oncomine TCR Beta short-read assay. Genomic DNA was drawn out of CD4+ T cells grown in culture. TCRdb used MiXCR to reprocess the PCR reads, holding one entry per CDR3 protein. The data contain roughly 17,000 distinct CDR3 sequences, about 43% of them singletons. Treatment indicated: approximately nine-day PBMC culture with coronavirus spike peptide pools or control peptides (ViraFEST assay). With respect to this clonotype: Its antigen is not identified.

The origin of this receptor is a human donor who had recovered from COVID-19. Sequencing used CD4+ T cells from blood, cultured in vitro, obtained after SARS-CoV-2 vaccination. The chain couples TRBV2 to TRBJ2-2, with D possibly matching TRBD1 (5 bases). CDR3 sequence: CASNGQTTGELFF. The DNA for the CDR3 is TGTGCCAGCAATGGACAAACCACCGGGGAGCTGTTTTTT.